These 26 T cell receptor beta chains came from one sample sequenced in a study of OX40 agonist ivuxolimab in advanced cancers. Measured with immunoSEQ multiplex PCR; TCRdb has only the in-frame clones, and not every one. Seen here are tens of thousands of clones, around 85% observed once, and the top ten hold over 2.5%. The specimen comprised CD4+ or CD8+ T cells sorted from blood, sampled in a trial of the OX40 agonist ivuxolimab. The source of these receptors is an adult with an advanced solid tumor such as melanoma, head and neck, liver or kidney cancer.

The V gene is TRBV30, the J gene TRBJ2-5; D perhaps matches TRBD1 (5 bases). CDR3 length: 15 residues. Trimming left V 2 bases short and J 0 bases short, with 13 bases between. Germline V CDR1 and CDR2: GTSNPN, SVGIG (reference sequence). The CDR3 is CAWSPQGWYQETQYF. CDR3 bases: TGTGCCTGGAGTCCGCAGGGCTGGTACCAAGAGACCCAGTACTTC.

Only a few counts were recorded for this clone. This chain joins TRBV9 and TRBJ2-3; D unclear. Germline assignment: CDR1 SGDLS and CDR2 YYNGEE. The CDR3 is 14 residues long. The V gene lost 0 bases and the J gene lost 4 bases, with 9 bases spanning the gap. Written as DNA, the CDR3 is TGTGCCAGCAGCGTAGATGGCCGCCCAGATACGCAGTATTTT. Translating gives CASSVDGRPDTQYF.

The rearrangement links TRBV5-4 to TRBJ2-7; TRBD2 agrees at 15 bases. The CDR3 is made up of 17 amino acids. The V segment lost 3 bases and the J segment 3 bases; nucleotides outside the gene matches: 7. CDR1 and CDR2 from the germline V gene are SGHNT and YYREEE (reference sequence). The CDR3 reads CASSCGTSGGFHYEQYF. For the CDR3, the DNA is TGTGCCAGCAGCTGCGGGACTAGCGGGGGGTTCCACTACGAGCAGTACTTC.

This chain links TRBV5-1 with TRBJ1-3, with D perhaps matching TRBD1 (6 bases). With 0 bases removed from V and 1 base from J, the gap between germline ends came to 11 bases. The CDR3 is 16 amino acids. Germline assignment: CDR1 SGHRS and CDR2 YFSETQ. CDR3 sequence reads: CASSLVTGSSGNTIYF. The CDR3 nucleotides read TGCGCCAGCAGCTTGGTAACAGGGTCATCTGGAAACACCATATATTTT.

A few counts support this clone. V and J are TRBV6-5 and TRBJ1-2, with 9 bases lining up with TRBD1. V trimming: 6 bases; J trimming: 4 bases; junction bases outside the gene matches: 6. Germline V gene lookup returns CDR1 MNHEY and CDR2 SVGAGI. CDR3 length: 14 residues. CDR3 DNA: TGTGCCAGCAGCCGGACAGGGGTCGGCTATGGCTACACCTTC. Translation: CASSRTGVGYGYTF.

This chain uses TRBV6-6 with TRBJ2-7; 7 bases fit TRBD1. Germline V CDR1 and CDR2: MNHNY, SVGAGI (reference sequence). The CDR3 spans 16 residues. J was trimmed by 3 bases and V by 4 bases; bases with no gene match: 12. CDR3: CASSSSSGQASYEQYF. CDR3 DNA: TGTGCCAGCAGTTCTTCTTCAGGACAGGCGAGCTACGAGCAGTACTTC.

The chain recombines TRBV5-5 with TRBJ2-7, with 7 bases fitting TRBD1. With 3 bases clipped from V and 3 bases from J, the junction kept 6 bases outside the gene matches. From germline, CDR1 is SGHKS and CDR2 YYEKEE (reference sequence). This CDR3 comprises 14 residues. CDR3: CASSSGTVLYEQYF. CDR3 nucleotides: TGTGCCAGCAGCTCCGGGACAGTTCTCTACGAGCAGTACTTC.

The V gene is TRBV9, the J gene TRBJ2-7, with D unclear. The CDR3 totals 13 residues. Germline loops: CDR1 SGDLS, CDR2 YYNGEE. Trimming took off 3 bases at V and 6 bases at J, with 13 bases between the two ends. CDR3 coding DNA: TGTGCCAGCAGCGGTACGACGGAAGGCGAGCAGTACTTC. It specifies CASSGTTEGEQYF.

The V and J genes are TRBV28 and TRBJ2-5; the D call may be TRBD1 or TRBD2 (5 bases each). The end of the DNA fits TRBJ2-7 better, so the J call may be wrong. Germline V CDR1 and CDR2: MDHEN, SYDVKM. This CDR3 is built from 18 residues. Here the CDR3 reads CASSLLPLPGTLGHEQYF. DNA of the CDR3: TGTGCCAGCAGTTTACTTCCCCTCCCCGGGACCCTAGGCCACGAGCAGTACTTC.

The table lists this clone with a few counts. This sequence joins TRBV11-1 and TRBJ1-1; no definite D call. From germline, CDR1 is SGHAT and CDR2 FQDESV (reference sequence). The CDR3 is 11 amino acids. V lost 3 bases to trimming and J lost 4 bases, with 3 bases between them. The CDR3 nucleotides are TGTGCCAGCAGCTTTTCCACTGAAGCTTTCTTT. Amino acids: CASSFSTEAFF.

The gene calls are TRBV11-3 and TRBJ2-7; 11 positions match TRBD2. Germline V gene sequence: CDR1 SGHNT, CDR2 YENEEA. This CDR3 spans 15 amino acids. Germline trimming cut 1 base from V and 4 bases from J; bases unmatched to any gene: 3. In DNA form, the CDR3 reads TGTGCCAGCAGCTTAGCCGGGACTAGCGGTTACGAGCAGTACTTC. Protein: CASSLAGTSGYEQYF.

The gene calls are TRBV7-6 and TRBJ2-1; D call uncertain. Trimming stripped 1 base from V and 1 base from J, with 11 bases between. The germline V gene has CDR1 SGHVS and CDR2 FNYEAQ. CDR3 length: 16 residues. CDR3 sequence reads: CASSLDYRASYNEQFF. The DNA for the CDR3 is TGTGCCAGCAGCTTAGATTACAGAGCATCCTACAATGAGCAGTTCTTC.

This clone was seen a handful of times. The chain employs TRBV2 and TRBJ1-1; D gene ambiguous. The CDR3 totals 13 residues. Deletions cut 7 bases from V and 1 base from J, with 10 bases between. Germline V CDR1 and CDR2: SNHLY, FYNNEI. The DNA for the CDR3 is TGTGCCAGCAAAATTGGACGGAACACTGAAGCTTTCTTT. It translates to CASKIGRNTEAFF.

This CDR3 is CASSFAQGNTIYF. CDR3 DNA sequence: TGTGCCAGCAGCTTTGCCCAGGGAAACACCATATATTTT. The chain carries TRBV7-2 and TRBJ1-3; D gene unclear. Germline V gene data show CDR1 as SGHTA and CDR2 as FQGNSA. CDR3 size: 13 residues. V dropped 3 bases and J dropped 4 bases, with 7 bases sitting between them.

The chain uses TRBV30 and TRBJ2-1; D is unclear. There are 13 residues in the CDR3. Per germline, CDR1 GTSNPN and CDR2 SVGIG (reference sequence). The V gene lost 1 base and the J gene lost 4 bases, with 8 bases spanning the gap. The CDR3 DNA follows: TGTGCCTGGAGTGGCGAACTATACAATGAGCAGTTCTTC. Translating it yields CAWSGELYNEQFF.

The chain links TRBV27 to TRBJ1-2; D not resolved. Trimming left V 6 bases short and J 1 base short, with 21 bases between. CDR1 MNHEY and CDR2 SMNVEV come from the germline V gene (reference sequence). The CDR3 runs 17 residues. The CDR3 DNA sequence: TGTGCCAGCAGCCCGCCGGGCCCCGGGCCCTTTAACTATGGCTACACCTTC. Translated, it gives CASSPPGPGPFNYGYTF.

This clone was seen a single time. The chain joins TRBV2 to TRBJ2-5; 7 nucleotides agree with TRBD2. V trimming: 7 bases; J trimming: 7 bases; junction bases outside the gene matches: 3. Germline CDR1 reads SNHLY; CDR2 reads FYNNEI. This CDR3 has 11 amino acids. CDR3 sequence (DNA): TGTGCCAGCAATGGGGGGGGGACCCAGTACTTC. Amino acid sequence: CASNGGGTQYF.

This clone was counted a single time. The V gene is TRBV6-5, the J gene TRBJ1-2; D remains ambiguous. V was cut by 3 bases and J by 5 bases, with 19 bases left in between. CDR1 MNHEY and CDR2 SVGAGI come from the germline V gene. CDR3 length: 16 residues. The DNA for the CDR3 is TGTGCCAGCAGTTATAGGGCCACGGCGGCGGAATATGGCTACACCTTC. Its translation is CASSYRATAAEYGYTF.

The CDR3 loop is CASSATGSPGRDEQFF. The DNA for the CDR3 is TGTGCCAGCAGCGCCACGGGATCTCCCGGCAGGGATGAGCAGTTCTTC. The chain employs TRBV9 and TRBJ2-1, with D perhaps TRBD1 or TRBD2 (5 bases each). The CDR3 is made up of 16 amino acids. V was shortened by 3 bases and J by 8 bases, with 21 bases between the two germline ends. The germline V gene encodes CDR1 SGDLS and CDR2 YYNGEE.

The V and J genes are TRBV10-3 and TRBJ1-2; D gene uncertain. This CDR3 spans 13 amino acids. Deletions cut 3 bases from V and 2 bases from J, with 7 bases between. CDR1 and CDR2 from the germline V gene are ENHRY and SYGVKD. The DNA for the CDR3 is TGTGCCATCAGTGAAGCCGAGAACTATGGCTACACCTTC. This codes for CAISEAENYGYTF.

Here the CDR3 DNA reads TGCGCCAGCAGCCAAGATCTTTTTGGGCAGGAGTACTATGGCTACACCTTC. This gives the protein CASSQDLFGQEYYGYTF. The genes are TRBV4-1 and TRBJ1-2; D is undetermined. The CDR3 runs to 17 residues. Germline values: CDR1 MGHRA, CDR2 YSYEKL. Trimming cost V 0 bases and J 3 bases, with 17 bases left between them.

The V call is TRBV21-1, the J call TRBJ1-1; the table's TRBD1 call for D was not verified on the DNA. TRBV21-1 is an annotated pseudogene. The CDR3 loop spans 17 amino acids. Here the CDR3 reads CASSKERTGGMNTEAFF. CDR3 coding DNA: TGTGCCAGCAGCAAAGAGAGGACAGGGGGGATGAACACTGAAGCTTTCTTT.

The CDR3 bases are TGTGCCAGCAGCCGCTCCCTTGCCGAGGGGTTCTCTGGAAACACCATATATTTT. Its translation is CASSRSLAEGFSGNTIYF. V and J are TRBV7-9 and TRBJ1-3; D may be TRBD1 (5 bases). Germline assignment: CDR1 SEHNR and CDR2 FQNEAQ (reference sequence). The CDR3 is made up of 18 amino acids. V was trimmed by 5 bases and J by 0 bases, leaving 20 bases between them.

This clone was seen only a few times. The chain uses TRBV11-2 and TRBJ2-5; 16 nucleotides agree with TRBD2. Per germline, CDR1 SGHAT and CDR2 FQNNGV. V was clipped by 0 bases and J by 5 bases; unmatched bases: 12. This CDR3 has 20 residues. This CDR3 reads CASSLDWGLAGGHSLETQYF. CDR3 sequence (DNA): TGTGCCAGCAGCTTAGATTGGGGACTAGCGGGGGGGCACTCATTGGAGACCCAGTACTTC.

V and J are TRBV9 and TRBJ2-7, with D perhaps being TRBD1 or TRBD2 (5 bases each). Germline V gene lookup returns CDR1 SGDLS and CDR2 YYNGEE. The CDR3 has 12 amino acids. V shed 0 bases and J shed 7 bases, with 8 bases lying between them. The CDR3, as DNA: TGTGCCAGCAGCGTAGGTTGGGGGGAGCAGTACTTC. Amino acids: CASSVGWGEQYF.

For the CDR3, the DNA is TGTGCCAGCAGCGTAGTGGGGGCAGGCACCAGGGGCGAGCAGTACTTC. It codes for CASSVVGAGTRGEQYF. This rearrangement joins TRBV9 to TRBJ2-7, with D perhaps matching TRBD1 (6 bases). This CDR3 has 16 amino acids. Germline CDR1 reads SGDLS; CDR2 reads YYNGEE. V dropped 0 bases and J dropped 6 bases, with 19 bases sitting between them.